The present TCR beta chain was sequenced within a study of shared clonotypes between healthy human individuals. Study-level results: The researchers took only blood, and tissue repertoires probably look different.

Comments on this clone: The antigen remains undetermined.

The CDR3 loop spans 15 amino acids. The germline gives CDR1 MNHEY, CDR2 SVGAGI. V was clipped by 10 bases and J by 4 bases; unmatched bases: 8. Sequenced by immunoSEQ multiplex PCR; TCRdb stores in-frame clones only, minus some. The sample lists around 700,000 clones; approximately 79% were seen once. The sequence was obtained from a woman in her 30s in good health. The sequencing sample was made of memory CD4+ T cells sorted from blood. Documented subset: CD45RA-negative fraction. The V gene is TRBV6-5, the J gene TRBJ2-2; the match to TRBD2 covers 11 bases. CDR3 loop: CATAPGLAGTGELFF. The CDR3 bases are TGTGCCACCGCGCCCGGACTAGCGGGCACCGGGGAGCTGTTTTTT.